This T cell receptor (beta chain) was sequenced during a study of cytomegalovirus exposure and HLA in healthy donors. With 5 bases removed from V and 1 base from J, the gap between germline ends came to 14 bases. The germline V gene encodes CDR1 MNHNS and CDR2 SASEGT. The CDR3 has 15 residues. With 60 Vbeta and 13 Jbeta primers, the PCR was carried out. Some clones are missing from TCRdb's copy, which holds only in-frame ones; the method was immunoSEQ multiplex PCR. Of 170,000 or so clones listed, roughly 87% were seen once; the top ten hold about 1.6%. The sequenced sample was PBMCs. The source of this sequence is a man aged 50 to 60 in good health and CMV-seronegative. This chain joins TRBV6-1 and TRBJ1-1; no definite D call. The CDR3: CASSLLGEGNTEAFF. The CDR3 DNA follows: TGTGCCAGCAGTTTGCTCGGGGAGGGGAACACTGAAGCTTTCTTT.